This TCR beta chain was recorded in a study of T cells after posttransplantation cyclophosphamide. This clone was counted ten times or more. The CDR3 length is 15 residues. CDR1 and CDR2 from the germline V gene are MDHEN and SYDVKM. Trimming took off 4 bases at V and 4 bases at J, with 16 bases between the two ends. Assay used: immunoSEQ multiplex PCR; TCRdb lists only in-frame clones, some missing. The sample holds tens of thousands of clones, and no clone turns up only once. The source material was PBMCs. J is TRBJ1-2 and V is TRBV28; a weak D match, TRBD1 (6 bases). The TCR was taken from a man aged 50 to 60 in good health, CMV-negative, and a related stem cell transplant donor. In nucleotides, the CDR3 is TGTGCCAGCAGTTACTCCAGGGGACGCCCCTATGGCTACACCTTC. Amino acids: CASSYSRGRPYGYTF.